This T cell receptor (beta chain) was identified during a study of T cells in localized non-small cell lung cancer. Sequencing was performed with immunoSEQ multiplex PCR; in TCRdb, only in-frame clones are kept and a portion is missing. Of 45,000 to 55,000 clones listed, about 72% are singletons. The sample consisted of peripheral blood, taken before any cancer treatment. The sequence derives from a man aged 40-75 years with stage I squamous cell lung carcinoma.

For the CDR3, the DNA is TGTGCCAGCAGCTTGGTAACAGCTCAAAGCCTTGGAAACACCATATATTTT. Encoded protein: CASSLVTAQSLGNTIYF. This sequence joins TRBV5-6 and TRBJ1-3; D is unresolved. The germline V gene encodes CDR1 SGHDT and CDR2 YYEEEE. V lost 0 bases to trimming and J lost 3 bases, with 16 bases between them. This CDR3 is 17 amino acids long.